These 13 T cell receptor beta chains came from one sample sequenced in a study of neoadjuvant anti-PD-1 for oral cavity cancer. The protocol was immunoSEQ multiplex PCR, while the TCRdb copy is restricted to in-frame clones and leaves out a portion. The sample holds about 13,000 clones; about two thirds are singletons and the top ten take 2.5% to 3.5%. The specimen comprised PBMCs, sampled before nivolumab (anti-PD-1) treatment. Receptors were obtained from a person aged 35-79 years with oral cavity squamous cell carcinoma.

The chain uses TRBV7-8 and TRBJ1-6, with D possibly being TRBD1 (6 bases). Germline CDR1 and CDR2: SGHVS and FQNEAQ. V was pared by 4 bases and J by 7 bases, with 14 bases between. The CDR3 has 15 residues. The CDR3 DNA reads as TGTGCCAGCAGCTCAGACAGGCTCGGGAATTCACCCCTCCACTTT. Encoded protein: CASSSDRLGNSPLHF.

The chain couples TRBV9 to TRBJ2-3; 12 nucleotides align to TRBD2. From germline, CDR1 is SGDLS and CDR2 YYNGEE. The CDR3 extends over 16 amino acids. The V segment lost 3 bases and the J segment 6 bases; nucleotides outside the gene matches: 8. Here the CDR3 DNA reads TGTGCCAGCAGCGGGGGACTAGCGGGCCTCTCCGATACGCAGTATTTT. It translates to CASSGGLAGLSDTQYF.

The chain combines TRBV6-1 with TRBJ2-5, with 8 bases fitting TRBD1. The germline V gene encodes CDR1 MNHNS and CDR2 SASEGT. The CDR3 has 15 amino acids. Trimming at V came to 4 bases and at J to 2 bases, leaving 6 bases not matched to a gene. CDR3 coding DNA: TGTGCCAGCAGTGCCCGACAGGGGACGCAAGAGACCCAGTACTTC. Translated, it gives CASSARQGTQETQYF.

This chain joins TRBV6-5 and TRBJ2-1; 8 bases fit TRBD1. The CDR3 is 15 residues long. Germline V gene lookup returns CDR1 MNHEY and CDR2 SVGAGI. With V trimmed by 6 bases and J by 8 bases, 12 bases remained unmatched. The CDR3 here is CASSGAGTGEDEQFF. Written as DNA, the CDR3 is TGTGCCAGCAGCGGAGCCGGGACAGGTGAGGATGAGCAGTTCTTC.

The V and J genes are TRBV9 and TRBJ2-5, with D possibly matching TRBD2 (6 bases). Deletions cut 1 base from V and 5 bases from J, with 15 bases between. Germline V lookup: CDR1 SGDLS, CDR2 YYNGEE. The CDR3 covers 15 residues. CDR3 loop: CASSVNPGGDETQYF. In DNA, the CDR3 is TGTGCCAGCAGCGTAAACCCAGGAGGGGATGAGACCCAGTACTTC.

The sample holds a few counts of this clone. CDR3 sequence (DNA): TGTGCCAGCAGCGGCAGGGGGCGGGAGAACACTGAAGCTTTCTTT. This codes for CASSGRGRENTEAFF. The chain joins TRBV7-2 to TRBJ1-1; 8 nucleotides align to TRBD1. This CDR3 contains 15 residues. The germline gives CDR1 SGHTA, CDR2 FQGNSA. Trimming cost V 5 bases and J 1 base; bases outside gene matches: 6.

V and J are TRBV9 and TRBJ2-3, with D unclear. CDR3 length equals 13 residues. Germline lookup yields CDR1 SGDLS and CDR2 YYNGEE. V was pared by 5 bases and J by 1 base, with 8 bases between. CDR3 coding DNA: TGTGCCAGCAGTTCCCCTGGCACAGATACGCAGTATTTT. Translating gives CASSSPGTDTQYF.

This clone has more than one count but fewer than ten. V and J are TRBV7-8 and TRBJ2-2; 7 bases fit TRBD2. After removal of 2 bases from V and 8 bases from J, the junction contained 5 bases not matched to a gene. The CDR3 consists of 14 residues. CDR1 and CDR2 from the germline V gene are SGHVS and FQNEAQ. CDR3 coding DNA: TGTGCCAGCAGCTTAAGGGAGGGATCGGGGGAGCTGTTTTTT. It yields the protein CASSLREGSGELFF.

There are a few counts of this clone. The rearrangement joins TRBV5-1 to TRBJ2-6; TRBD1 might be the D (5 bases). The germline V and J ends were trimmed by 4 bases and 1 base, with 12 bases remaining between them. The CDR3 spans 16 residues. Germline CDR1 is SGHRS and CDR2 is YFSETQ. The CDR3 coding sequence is TGCGCCAGCAGCCTCTCGACAGTGTCTGGGGCCAACGTCCTGACTTTC. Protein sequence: CASSLSTVSGANVLTF.

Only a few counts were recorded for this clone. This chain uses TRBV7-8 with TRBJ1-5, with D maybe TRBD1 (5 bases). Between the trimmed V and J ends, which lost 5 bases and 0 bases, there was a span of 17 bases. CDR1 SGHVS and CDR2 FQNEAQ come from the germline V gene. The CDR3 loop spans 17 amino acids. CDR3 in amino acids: CASSRRGALLSNQPQHF. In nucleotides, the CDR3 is TGTGCCAGCAGCCGACGTGGGGCCCTCCTTAGCAATCAGCCCCAGCATTTT. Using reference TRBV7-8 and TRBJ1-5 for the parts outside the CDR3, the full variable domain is GAGVSQSPRYKVAKRGQDVALRCDPISGHVSLFWYQQALGQGPEFLTYFQNEAQLDKSGLPSDRFFAERPEGSVSTLKIQRTQQEDSAVYLCASSRRGALLSNQPQHFGDGTRLSIL.

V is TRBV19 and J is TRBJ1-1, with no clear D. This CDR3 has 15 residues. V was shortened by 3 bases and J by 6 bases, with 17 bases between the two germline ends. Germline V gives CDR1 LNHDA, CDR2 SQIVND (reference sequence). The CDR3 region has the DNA TGTGCCAGTAGTATTGGGAGCGGAATACTGGCTGAAGCTTTCTTT. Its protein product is CASSIGSGILAEAFF.

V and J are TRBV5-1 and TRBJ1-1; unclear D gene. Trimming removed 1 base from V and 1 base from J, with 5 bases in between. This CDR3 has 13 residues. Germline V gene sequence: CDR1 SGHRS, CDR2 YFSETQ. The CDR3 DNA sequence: TGCGCCAGCAGCTTGCGGGGGAACACTGAAGCTTTCTTT. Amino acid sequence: CASSLRGNTEAFF.

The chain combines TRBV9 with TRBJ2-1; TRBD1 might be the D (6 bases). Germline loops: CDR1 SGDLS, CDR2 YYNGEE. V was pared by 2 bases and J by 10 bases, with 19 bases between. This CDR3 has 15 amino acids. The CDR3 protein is CASSVSWHAQGEQFF. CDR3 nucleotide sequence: TGTGCCAGCAGCGTCTCGTGGCACGCCCAGGGGGAGCAGTTCTTC.